This paragraph reports one T cell receptor (beta chain). It lacks a known antigen. Base qualities are not recorded, but no much larger clone differs from it by a single base. Systemically healthy Caucasian individuals from Russia, approximately 39 in total and aged about 6 to 90 years, were included as donors. Roughly 11 milliliters of peripheral blood were drawn from each donor into EDTA-treated Vacutainer tubes. Ficoll-Paque density-gradient centrifugation was used to isolate PBMCs, with at least 6.5 million per sample. Total RNA, at least 6 micrograms per sample, was extracted from PBMCs with Trizol reagent. For every donor, an aliquot of PBMCs went through flow cytometry to measure the percentages of naive CD45RAhigh/CD27high T cells. The library relied on 5' RACE. Sequencing instrument: Illumina HiSeq 2500. A second PCR of about 7 to 12 cycles was run with a J-beta primer mix and a sample-barcoded 5' primer. A template-switch 5' adaptor carrying 12 random nucleotides introduced a unique molecular identifier onto each TCR beta cDNA molecule. Each sample yielded at least 3 million CDR3-containing paired-end reads. First-strand cDNA was synthesized from all RNA with the Mint cDNA synthesis kit, primed by a TRBC-specific oligonucleotide. All cDNA was treated with uracil-DNA glycosylase and then went through a first 18-cycle PCR with the universal primers M1SS and BC2_uni_R. As for the authors' bioinformatics: Each sample was normalized by randomly selecting 1 million high-quality reads, each carrying a distinct molecular identifier. Reads sharing molecular identifiers were discarded rather than binned into consensus sequences. MiTCR, set to a Q25 quality threshold and the strictest error-elimination algorithm, was used for CDR3 identification, clonotype clustering and error correction. A nonparametric unseen species model with Euler transformation was used to estimate a lower bound on total TCR beta diversity. TCRdb took the public reads, trimmed them with fastp at Q25, ran MiXCR for clone calling and kept in-frame beta chains. Rows with one shared CDR3 protein collapse into an entry with the most common genes and DNA. These V and J calls originate from TCRdb's pipeline instead of the authors' own analysis. The sample table lists around 800,000 distinct CDR3 sequences, about 53% of them with a count of one. The ten top clones hold about 42% of the sample.

Cut back by 5 bases and 0 bases, the V and J ends lie 10 bases apart. The CDR3 runs 14 amino acids, cysteine and phenylalanine included. Only the CDR3 DNA is retained, 42 bases long and in frame from the first base. CDR1 MGHDK and CDR2 SYGVNS are derived from the germline V gene. This specimen belongs to a study of blood T cells in healthy people across ages (dated by TCRdb to about 2015). Notes on the research overall: In model experiments, roughly one uniquely barcoded TCR beta cDNA molecule per two T cells was captured by template switching. To track age-related changes in TCR beta repertoire diversity, the study relied on deep sequencing normalized with unique cDNA molecular identifiers. The donors were split into four age groups: young (average around 15 years), middle-aged (roughly 42), aged (about 62) and long-lived (roughly 88). To avoid experimental bias, donors of different ages were spread randomly across the sequencing lanes. For two donors (one aged 18 to 29 and one aged 80 or older), the study analyzed two additional independent replicas of 1 million unique cDNA reads from the same blood draw. On the study overall, not on this receptor specifically: Estimates of total diversity based on one million sequenced T cells were considered lower bounds and underestimates. Compared with the aged group, more naive CD4+ T cells, fewer expanded clones and increased TCR diversity were shown by the long-lived group, suggesting age selection. Donor CMV infection status was unknown, potentially confounding age-related changes in expanded clonotypes. As age increased, observed TCR beta diversity per million T cells dropped in a roughly linear way, and a significant reduction was already evident by age about 36. Because profiling used bulk unsorted PBMCs, naive and antigen-experienced compartments could not be compared conclusively. A strong correlation was found between observed TCR beta diversity and the percentage of naive T cells measured by flow cytometry.

The chain is made from TRBV25-1 and TRBJ2-5; the D gene is perhaps TRBD1, on 5 matching bases. Sequencing input: blood. The origin of this receptor is a man older than 75 in good health. The CDR3 reads as follows: CASSTRAYQETQYF. The nucleotide sequence is given as TGTGCCAGCAGTACCAGGGCGTACCAAGAGACCCAGTACTTC.